This is a list of T cell receptor beta chains from one sample in a study of early T cells in non-severe SARS-CoV-2 infection. TCRdb recomputed calls from the 5' RACE reads with MiXCR, one row per CDR3 protein. The sample includes about 80,000 distinct CDR3 sequences, around 12% of them seen just once. The sample comprised whole blood. The source is an adult who was a healthcare worker with PCR-confirmed SARS-CoV-2 infection or an uninfected control (not recorded which). The CDR3 runs from the conserved cysteine through the conserved F or W. Fields, in order: clone size, D gene, V gene, J gene, CDR3 DNA, CDR3 protein. A D gene is named only where the DNA matches it firmly. A clone size is listed for some rows: how often the clone was seen (once, few, many), or a class if it is expanded.

clone_size: NA
d_call: TRBD1
v_call: TRBV24-1
j_call: TRBJ2-2
cdr3_nt: TGTGCCACCAGTGTCCCGGGACAGGGGGGGACCGGGGAGCTGTTTTTT
cdr3_aa: CATSVPGQGGTGELFF

clone_size: NA
d_call: NA
v_call: TRBV7-2
j_call: TRBJ2-1
cdr3_nt: TGTGCCAGCAGCTTAACAGCGGTGAAGACCAATGAGCAGTTCTTC
cdr3_aa: CASSLTAVKTNEQFF

clone_size: NA
d_call: NA
v_call: TRBV5-1
j_call: TRBJ2-3
cdr3_nt: TGCGCCAGCAGCTTGTCCCCGGCCGGGGCGCAGTATTTT
cdr3_aa: CASSLSPAGAQYF

clone_size: many
d_call: TRBD2
v_call: TRBV6-6
j_call: TRBJ2-1
cdr3_nt: TGTGCCAGCAGTTACCGCACTAGCGGGACCTACAATGAGCAGTTCTTC
cdr3_aa: CASSYRTSGTYNEQFF

clone_size: many
d_call: TRBD2
v_call: TRBV11-3
j_call: TRBJ2-7
cdr3_nt: TGTGCCAGCAGCTCCTTACAGCCATGGGCTAGCGGGATTATCTTCGAGCAGTACTTC
cdr3_aa: CASSSLQPWASGIIFEQYF

clone_size: once
d_call: TRBD1
v_call: TRBV18
j_call: TRBJ2-1
cdr3_nt: TGTGCCAGCTCCCCTACAGGGGGCCAAAGCTACAATGAGCAGTTCTTC
cdr3_aa: CASSPTGGQSYNEQFF

clone_size: NA
d_call: NA
v_call: TRBV5-4
j_call: TRBJ2-3
cdr3_nt: TGTGCCAGCAGCCTGGGAACCCTCAGCACAGATACGCAGTATTTT
cdr3_aa: CASSLGTLSTDTQYF

clone_size: few
d_call: NA
v_call: TRBV5-1
j_call: TRBJ2-7
cdr3_nt: TGCGCCAGCAGTAGGGACGTTTCCTACGAGCAGTACTTC
cdr3_aa: CASSRDVSYEQYF

clone_size: many
d_call: NA
v_call: TRBV29-1
j_call: TRBJ1-1
cdr3_nt: TGCAGCGTTGGGAGGAACACTGAAGCTTTCTTT
cdr3_aa: CSVGRNTEAFF

clone_size: few
d_call: NA
v_call: TRBV20-1
j_call: TRBJ2-7
cdr3_nt: TGCAGTGCTAGGGAAGACGAGCAGTACTTC
cdr3_aa: CSAREDEQYF

clone_size: NA
d_call: TRBD2
v_call: TRBV6-1
j_call: TRBJ2-2
cdr3_nt: TGTGCCAGCAGGGAGCGGGAGGGCCTTACAACGACAGGGGAGCTGTTTTTT
cdr3_aa: CASREREGLTTTGELFF

clone_size: NA
d_call: TRBD1
v_call: TRBV27
j_call: TRBJ2-7
cdr3_nt: TGTGCCAGCAGTTTCATTGGGGACAGGGTCCACGAGCAGTACTTC
cdr3_aa: CASSFIGDRVHEQYF

clone_size: NA
d_call: TRBD2
v_call: TRBV29-1
j_call: TRBJ2-7
cdr3_nt: TGCAGCGCTAGAGGCGGGAGTATATACGAGCAGTACTTC
cdr3_aa: CSARGGSIYEQYF

clone_size: few
d_call: TRBD1
v_call: TRBV11-2
j_call: TRBJ2-5
cdr3_nt: TGTGCCAGCAGCTCGTGGACAGGCGGAGAAGAGACCCAGTACTTC
cdr3_aa: CASSSWTGGEETQYF

clone_size: NA
d_call: NA
v_call: TRBV12-3/TRBV12-4
j_call: TRBJ2-3
cdr3_nt: TGTGCCAGCAGGGAGGGGGGAGAGGGAGATACGCAGTATTTT
cdr3_aa: CASREGGEGDTQYF

clone_size: many
d_call: NA
v_call: TRBV7-7
j_call: TRBJ2-5
cdr3_nt: TGTGCCAGCAGCTTAAGCGGTTCTCAAGAGACCCAGTACTTC
cdr3_aa: CASSLSGSQETQYF

clone_size: few
d_call: NA
v_call: TRBV9
j_call: TRBJ1-2
cdr3_nt: TGTGCCAGCAGCACTAGCCGGACACTGGGCATTACCTTC
cdr3_aa: CASSTSRTLGITF

clone_size: NA
d_call: NA
v_call: TRBV6-1
j_call: TRBJ1-4
cdr3_nt: TGTGCCAGCAGTGAAATAGAAGGGGAAAAACTGTTTTTT
cdr3_aa: CASSEIEGEKLFF

clone_size: many
d_call: NA
v_call: TRBV29-1
j_call: TRBJ2-3
cdr3_nt: TGCAGCGTCGGTAGCGGATCGGATACGCAGTATTTT
cdr3_aa: CSVGSGSDTQYF

clone_size: once
d_call: TRBD1
v_call: TRBV7-8
j_call: TRBJ1-4
cdr3_nt: TGTGCCAGCAGCCCAACAGGGGTCCTTCGTGAAAAACTGTTTTTT
cdr3_aa: CASSPTGVLREKLFF

clone_size: NA
d_call: NA
v_call: TRBV9
j_call: TRBJ1-1
cdr3_nt: TGTGCCAGCAGCGCTACACAGGGTAACACTGAAGTTTTCTTT
cdr3_aa: CASSATQGNTEVFF

clone_size: NA
d_call: TRBD1
v_call: TRBV20-1
j_call: TRBJ1-3
cdr3_nt: TGCAGTGCTAGAGATAGACAGGGAAGCTCTGGAAACACCATATATTTT
cdr3_aa: CSARDRQGSSGNTIYF

clone_size: many
d_call: TRBD1
v_call: TRBV11-1
j_call: TRBJ2-7
cdr3_nt: TGTGCCAGCAGCGGGGCGACAGGGGTTAAGGCCGAGCAGTACTTC
cdr3_aa: CASSGATGVKAEQYF

clone_size: few
d_call: TRBD2
v_call: TRBV3-1
j_call: TRBJ2-3
cdr3_nt: TGTGCCAGCAGCCAAGGCACGACTAGCTCTAGCACAGATACGCAGTATTTT
cdr3_aa: CASSQGTTSSSTDTQYF

clone_size: many
d_call: NA
v_call: TRBV6-4
j_call: TRBJ1-1
cdr3_nt: TGTGCCAGCAGTGAGCGACGGGGGGCTGAAGCTTTCTTT
cdr3_aa: CASSERRGAEAFF

clone_size: NA
d_call: TRBD2
v_call: TRBV12-3/TRBV12-4
j_call: TRBJ2-3
cdr3_nt: TGTGCCAGCAGCCCAACAGGACTAGCGGGGCCTAGAGGCACAGATACGCAGTATTTT
cdr3_aa: CASSPTGLAGPRGTDTQYF

clone_size: few
d_call: TRBD2
v_call: TRBV20-1
j_call: TRBJ2-7
cdr3_nt: TGCAGTGTCGGGACTAGCCATCAGCACGAGCAGTACTTC
cdr3_aa: CSVGTSHQHEQYF

clone_size: few
d_call: NA
v_call: TRBV3-1
j_call: TRBJ2-7
cdr3_nt: TGTGCCAGCAGCCGCTCGGGGTCCCCTTACGAGCAGTACTTC
cdr3_aa: CASSRSGSPYEQYF

clone_size: many
d_call: NA
v_call: TRBV28
j_call: TRBJ1-1
cdr3_nt: TGTGCCAGCAGTTCGGCGGGGGGCGATGGTACTGAAGCTTTCTTT
cdr3_aa: CASSSAGGDGTEAFF

clone_size: medium-sized
d_call: NA
v_call: TRBV20-1
j_call: TRBJ2-7
cdr3_nt: TGCAGTGCTAGAGGGACAGCCTCCTACGAGCAGTACTTC
cdr3_aa: CSARGTASYEQYF

clone_size: many
d_call: NA
v_call: TRBV20-1
j_call: TRBJ2-3
cdr3_nt: TGCAGTGCGTGGGGTCTAGGGCCAGATACGCAGTATTTT
cdr3_aa: CSAWGLGPDTQYF

clone_size: many
d_call: TRBD2
v_call: TRBV28
j_call: TRBJ2-1
cdr3_nt: TGTGCCAGCAGTTTATTTAGCGGGAGGGCTGACAATGAGCAGTTCTTC
cdr3_aa: CASSLFSGRADNEQFF

clone_size: NA
d_call: NA
v_call: TRBV12-3/TRBV12-4
j_call: TRBJ1-2
cdr3_nt: TGTGCCAGCAGGGAGGCCGGCTATGGCTACACCTTC
cdr3_aa: CASREAGYGYTF

clone_size: NA
d_call: NA
v_call: TRBV7-2
j_call: TRBJ1-4
cdr3_nt: TGTGCCAGCAGCTTCAACAGGGATGATGAAAAACTGTTTTTT
cdr3_aa: CASSFNRDDEKLFF

clone_size: NA
d_call: NA
v_call: TRBV28
j_call: TRBJ1-2
cdr3_nt: TGTGCCAGCAGTTTAGGGCCCTATGGCTACACCTTC
cdr3_aa: CASSLGPYGYTF

clone_size: many
d_call: NA
v_call: TRBV28
j_call: TRBJ2-7
cdr3_nt: TGTGCCAGCCTCAAGGGGGGGAGTTCCTACGAGCAGTACTTC
cdr3_aa: CASLKGGSSYEQYF

clone_size: NA
d_call: TRBD2
v_call: TRBV3-1
j_call: TRBJ2-1
cdr3_nt: TGTGCCAGCAGCCAATCATCTTCGCGCGCCGTAGCGGGAGACTTCGTAGAGCAGTTCTTC
cdr3_aa: CASSQSSSRAVAGDFVEQFF

clone_size: NA
d_call: NA
v_call: TRBV5-5
j_call: TRBJ2-1
cdr3_nt: TGTGCCAGCAGCTTGGTGTCAGGGGCCTCCTACAATGAGCAGTTCTTC
cdr3_aa: CASSLVSGASYNEQFF

clone_size: many
d_call: NA
v_call: TRBV4-1
j_call: TRBJ1-5
cdr3_nt: TGCGCCAGCAGCCAAAAGGAGGGCCCTCAGCCCCAGCATTTT
cdr3_aa: CASSQKEGPQPQHF

clone_size: NA
d_call: NA
v_call: TRBV7-9
j_call: TRBJ2-3
cdr3_nt: TGTGCCAGCAGCGGTAGCGGAACCACAGATACGCAGTATTTT
cdr3_aa: CASSGSGTTDTQYF

clone_size: many
d_call: TRBD1
v_call: TRBV29-1
j_call: TRBJ2-1
cdr3_nt: TGCAGCGTGCCGGGACAGTCAATCTACAATGAGCAGTTCTTC
cdr3_aa: CSVPGQSIYNEQFF

clone_size: NA
d_call: NA
v_call: TRBV6-4
j_call: TRBJ2-3
cdr3_nt: TGTGCCACCCGGGACTCCGGGACAGATACGCAGTATTTT
cdr3_aa: CATRDSGTDTQYF

clone_size: NA
d_call: NA
v_call: TRBV28
j_call: TRBJ2-3
cdr3_nt: TGTGCCTCACAGTCCCTCTATACGCAGTATTTT
cdr3_aa: CASQSLYTQYF

clone_size: NA
d_call: NA
v_call: TRBV20-1
j_call: TRBJ1-6
cdr3_nt: TGCAGTGCGTCCCCGAGCTCCTATAATTCACCCCTCCACTTT
cdr3_aa: CSASPSSYNSPLHF

clone_size: NA
d_call: NA
v_call: TRBV19
j_call: TRBJ2-2
cdr3_nt: TGTGCCAGTAGCTTCTATGGGGACGGCACCGGGGAGCTGTTTTTT
cdr3_aa: CASSFYGDGTGELFF

clone_size: NA
d_call: NA
v_call: TRBV3-1
j_call: TRBJ2-2
cdr3_nt: TGTGCCAGCAGCCAAATAACAGACTCTGGAGGGGAGCTGTTTTTT
cdr3_aa: CASSQITDSGGELFF

clone_size: NA
d_call: NA
v_call: TRBV9
j_call: TRBJ1-3
cdr3_nt: TGTGCCAGCAGCGTAGTAGGATCCGGAAACACCATATATTTT
cdr3_aa: CASSVVGSGNTIYF

clone_size: few
d_call: NA
v_call: TRBV6-5
j_call: TRBJ2-4
cdr3_nt: TGTGCCAGCAGGGAGAGCGGGTCGGCCAAAAACATTCAGTACTTC
cdr3_aa: CASRESGSAKNIQYF

clone_size: NA
d_call: NA
v_call: TRBV18
j_call: TRBJ1-4
cdr3_nt: TGTGCCAGCTCAGAGGGAGCGCGAGAAAAACTGTTTTTT
cdr3_aa: CASSEGAREKLFF

clone_size: NA
d_call: TRBD1
v_call: TRBV9
j_call: TRBJ1-1
cdr3_nt: TGTGCCAGCAGCCCCCTGGGACAGACAACCCCAGGAAACACTGAAGCTTTCTTT
cdr3_aa: CASSPLGQTTPGNTEAFF

clone_size: many
d_call: TRBD1
v_call: TRBV7-9
j_call: TRBJ1-5
cdr3_nt: TGTGCCAGCAGCCCCAGGGGGGGCGGTGAAACCCAGCATTTT
cdr3_aa: CASSPRGGGETQHF

clone_size: many
d_call: TRBD1
v_call: TRBV12-3/TRBV12-4
j_call: TRBJ1-1
cdr3_nt: TGTGCCAGCAGTCGGCGGACAGGCTCAATTAACACTGAAGCTTTCTTT
cdr3_aa: CASSRRTGSINTEAFF

clone_size: many
d_call: NA
v_call: TRBV28
j_call: TRBJ2-3
cdr3_nt: TGTGCCGCCGCCGGGGAGGGCACAGATACGCAGTATTTT
cdr3_aa: CAAAGEGTDTQYF

clone_size: few
d_call: NA
v_call: TRBV6-6
j_call: TRBJ2-7
cdr3_nt: TGTGCCAGCAGTAGCAGCGCCTACGAGCAGTACTTC
cdr3_aa: CASSSSAYEQYF

clone_size: many
d_call: TRBD2
v_call: TRBV5-4
j_call: TRBJ2-1
cdr3_nt: TGTGCCAGCAGCCCGGCCGGGACTAGCATCTCCAATGAGCAGTTCTTC
cdr3_aa: CASSPAGTSISNEQFF

clone_size: few
d_call: NA
v_call: TRBV29-1
j_call: TRBJ1-1
cdr3_nt: TGCAGCGTTCGGAGGGGGAACACTGAAGCTTTCTTT
cdr3_aa: CSVRRGNTEAFF

clone_size: NA
d_call: TRBD2
v_call: TRBV4-1
j_call: TRBJ2-1
cdr3_nt: TGCGCCAGCAGCCAAGATATGGGGAGGGACAATGAGCAGTTCTTC
cdr3_aa: CASSQDMGRDNEQFF

clone_size: NA
d_call: NA
v_call: TRBV27
j_call: TRBJ2-3
cdr3_nt: TGTGCCAGCAGGGGACTCCTAGATACGCAGTATTTT
cdr3_aa: CASRGLLDTQYF

clone_size: many
d_call: NA
v_call: TRBV18
j_call: TRBJ1-5
cdr3_nt: TGTGCCAGCTCAGCGGTAGCCGGGGTAAGCAATCAGCCCCAGCATTTT
cdr3_aa: CASSAVAGVSNQPQHF

clone_size: NA
d_call: TRBD2
v_call: TRBV27
j_call: TRBJ2-3
cdr3_nt: TGTGCCAGCAGTTTAAGAGGGACTAGCGGGAGAACCCCCACAGATACGCAGTATTTT
cdr3_aa: CASSLRGTSGRTPTDTQYF